A single T cell receptor (beta chain) is shown here with its context. CDR1 is MDHEN and CDR2 is SYDVKM in the germline V gene. The CDR3 loop spans 20 amino acids. The V segment lost 5 bases and the J segment 2 bases; nucleotides outside the gene matches: 18. This record belongs to a study of T cell changes during pregnancy in multiple sclerosis. Method: immunoSEQ multiplex PCR; TCRdb's copy keeps in-frame clones and lacks some. The table lists tens of thousands of clones, just over 90% of them singletons. The chain couples TRBV28 to TRBJ2-3; TRBD2 matches at 11 bases. Sequencing used CD8+ T cells from peripheral blood mononuclear cells, obtained after pregnancy. The TCR comes from a female donor with multiple sclerosis, enrolled in a pregnancy study. The CDR3 bases are TGTGCCAGCAGTACGAGCGAACCCTCGGGACTAGCGGCTAACACAGATACGCAGTATTTT. This codes for CASSTSEPSGLAANTDTQYF.